A selection of T cell receptor beta chains follows, all from one sample in a study of graft-versus-host responses after intestinal transplantation. Repertoires were generated with immunoSEQ multiplex PCR, while TCRdb's copy carries only in-frame clones and drops some. The sample includes more than 20,000 clones, approximately 82% of them seen just once. The specimen was PBMCs, collected around 28 days after intestinal transplant. These receptors came from a human patient who received an intestinal transplant, so some T cells may come from the graft donor. Both conserved end residues are part of each CDR3. D genes are given only for firm matches. Size is stated for part of the rows, as once, few or many counts, or as a class when the clone is expanded.

v_gene	j_gene	abundance	d_gene	CDR3nt	CDR3aa
TRBV29-1	TRBJ2-1	-	-	TGCAGCGCCGCGGGCGCTAGCGAGATCTACAATGAGCAGTTCTTC	CSAAGASEIYNEQFF
TRBV6-1	TRBJ1-4	-	TRBD1	TGTGCCAGCAGCACCGACAGGGGGCGGTTTGAAAAACTGTTTTTT	CASSTDRGRFEKLFF
TRBV19	TRBJ2-2	-	-	TGTGCCAGTAGTCTCAAAAGGAACACCGGGGAGCTGTTTTTT	CASSLKRNTGELFF
TRBV2	TRBJ1-4	few	TRBD1	TGTGCCAGCAGTGACGGGACAGTTGAAAAACTGTTTTTT	CASSDGTVEKLFF
TRBV2	TRBJ1-1	-	-	TGTGCCAGCAGTGAGGGAGGGCTGTCGTCTGAAGCTTTCTTT	CASSEGGLSSEAFF
TRBV4-1	TRBJ2-5	-	-	TGCGCCAGCGGCGTCGGTGGGGCAGTCTCAGAGACCCAGTACTTC	CASGVGGAVSETQYF
TRBV28	TRBJ2-2	-	TRBD2	TGTGCCAGCAGTTTATTAATCACGGGGGGAGACACCGGGGAGCTGTTTTTT	CASSLLITGGDTGELFF
TRBV29-1	TRBJ2-2	-	TRBD1	TGCAGCGTTGACAGGGGGTCCGGGGAGCTGTTTTTT	CSVDRGSGELFF
TRBV5-1	TRBJ2-5	-	TRBD1	TGCGCCAGCAGCTCCGGACAGGGAGAGACCCAGTACTTC	CASSSGQGETQYF
TRBV9	TRBJ2-1	-	-	TGTGCCAGCAGCGTATTTACAGGGACCCCCTACAATGAGCAGTTCTTC	CASSVFTGTPYNEQFF
TRBV5-6	TRBJ1-2	-	-	TGTGCCAGCAGCTTGGGGCAGGTGGGCTATGGCTACACCTTC	CASSLGQVGYGYTF
TRBV5-1	TRBJ1-2	-	TRBD1	TGCGCCAGCAGCCCCGGACAGGGCTCGGGTGGCTACACCTTC	CASSPGQGSGGYTF
TRBV9	TRBJ2-7	once	-	TGTGCCAGCTCCAGGGGTAGCGGCCCCTACGAGCAGTACTTC	CASSRGSGPYEQYF
TRBV5-1	TRBJ2-5	-	-	TGCGCCAGCAGCTTGGGGCAGGGTCAGGAGACCCAGTACTTC	CASSLGQGQETQYF
TRBV4-1	TRBJ2-3	-	-	TGCGCCAGCAGCCAAGATCCTCGGGGTACAGATACGCAGTATTTT	CASSQDPRGTDTQYF
TRBV2	TRBJ2-7	few	-	TGTGCCAGCAGTGCAGGGTCCGAGCAGTACTTC	CASSAGSEQYF
TRBV5-1	TRBJ2-3	-	-	TGCGCCAGCAGCGGGGTAGGTGGTTTGGATACGCAGTATTTT	CASSGVGGLDTQYF
TRBV5-1	TRBJ2-3	-	-	TGCGCCAGCAGCTTGGTCGGGGACCACACAGATACGCAGTATTTT	CASSLVGDHTDTQYF
TRBV11-1	TRBJ2-5	-	TRBD1	TGTGCCAGCAGCTGGGACAGGGAAGAGACCCAGTACTTC	CASSWDREETQYF
TRBV5-1	TRBJ2-6	-	-	TGCGCCAGCAGTACTACCTCTGGGGCCAACGTCCTGACTTTC	CASSTTSGANVLTF
TRBV5-1	TRBJ1-5	-	-	TGCGCCAGCAGCTTGTTCGAGAATCAGCCCCAGCATTTT	CASSLFENQPQHF
TRBV6-6	TRBJ2-7	-	-	TGTGCCAGCAGTTACTCTGAGGCAACCTACGAGCAGTACTTC	CASSYSEATYEQYF
TRBV4-1	TRBJ2-2	once	TRBD2	TGCGCCAGCAGCCGTCTTCCCCCAGCGGGGTGGGGGGAGCTGTTTTTT	CASSRLPPAGWGELFF
TRBV6-6	TRBJ1-5	once	-	TGTGCCAGCAGTCAACAGGGTAATAGCAATCAGCCCCAGCATTTT	CASSQQGNSNQPQHF
TRBV28	TRBJ1-5	once	-	TGTGCCAGCAGTTTAACGCCGCGAATTTGGGAGAGTAAAGAAAATCAGCCCCAGCATTTT	CASSLTPRIWESKENQPQHF
TRBV6-5	TRBJ2-1	-	TRBD1	TGTGCCAGCAGTTACGACAGGGGGTATAATGAGCAGTTCTTC	CASSYDRGYNEQFF
TRBV23-1	TRBJ1-6	-	-	TGCGCCAGCAGTCACCCCCCGAGAAGTAATCATTCACCCCTCCACTTT	CASSHPPRSNHSPLHF
TRBV6-1	TRBJ2-1	few	TRBD2	TGTGCCAGCAGTCAAGAACTAGCGGGCCCCAATGAGCAGTTCTTC	CASSQELAGPNEQFF
TRBV9	TRBJ1-2	-	TRBD1	TGTGCCAGCAGCGTAGCCGGGACAGGGGGGGAAAAGGATGGCTACACCTTC	CASSVAGTGGEKDGYTF
TRBV5-6	TRBJ2-7	few	-	TGTGCCAGCAGCTTTGGGCAGGGGGGCTCCTACGAGCAGTACTTC	CASSFGQGGSYEQYF
TRBV10-3	TRBJ2-4	-	-	TGTGCCATCAGTGATCCGTTAGCCAAAAACATTCAGTACTTC	CAISDPLAKNIQYF
TRBV7-7	TRBJ2-6	-	-	TGTGCCAGCAGCCAAGGGCGGCCACAAAGTCGGGCCAACGTCCTGACTTTC	CASSQGRPQSRANVLTF
TRBV11-1	TRBJ1-2	-	-	TGTGCCAGCAGCTTGGATCCGGGTCTTTTGTATGGCTACACCTTC	CASSLDPGLLYGYTF
TRBV2	TRBJ1-6	-	-	TGTGCCAGCAGTGAATACTGGGCGGGGGGGGATCACGCTTCACCCCTCCACTTT	CASSEYWAGGDHASPLHF
TRBV5-6	TRBJ1-3	-	-	TGTGCCAGCAGCTCACCAATACAGGGATCTGGAAACACCATATATTTT	CASSSPIQGSGNTIYF
TRBV9	TRBJ2-3	-	-	TGTGCCAGCAGCTCTACCGGGACAACTCCTCGCACAGATACGCAGTATTTT	CASSSTGTTPRTDTQYF
TRBV5-1	TRBJ2-3	once	-	TGCGCCAGCAGCCTGTCCCCACCTACGCAGTATTTT	CASSLSPPTQYF
TRBV7-2	TRBJ2-5	-	TRBD2	TGTGCCAGCAGCCCCCAGGCGGGGGGGCAAGAGACCCAGTACTTC	CASSPQAGGQETQYF
TRBV4-2	TRBJ2-5	-	-	TGTGCCAGCAGCCAAGAGGGTTCCGGGGAGACCCGGTACTTC	CASSQEGSGETRYF
TRBV29-1	TRBJ1-1	-	-	TGCAGCGTTCGGCCCGTCAGGGACACTGAAGCTTTCTTT	CSVRPVRDTEAFF
TRBV5-1	TRBJ2-7	-	-	TGCGCCAGCAGCTTGGGGGCAGGCTACGAGCAGTACTTC	CASSLGAGYEQYF
TRBV4-1	TRBJ1-3	-	-	TGCGCCAGCAGCCCGGACGTCACCTCTGGAAACACCATATATTTT	CASSPDVTSGNTIYF
TRBV30	TRBJ1-1	-	-	TGTGCCTGGAGTGTACGGTCCGGGACAGAAGCTTTCTTT	CAWSVRSGTEAFF
TRBV5-1	TRBJ2-7	-	-	TGCGCCAGCAGCCCGGCACAGGGAAGCTCCTACGAGCAGTACTTC	CASSPAQGSSYEQYF
TRBV9	TRBJ2-1	few	-	TGTGCCAGCAGCGTAGACTACAATGAGCAGTTCTTC	CASSVDYNEQFF